According to its frequency, the clone carrying this TCR beta chain is medium-sized. Its antigen remains unidentified. One tube held mixed TRB-A and TRB-B primer pools for touch-down PCR. Following a re-call of the multiplex PCR reads, TCRdb has one entry per CDR3 protein and lacks DNA. The ten top clones account for roughly 2.1%, within a sample of 13,000 to 15,000 distinct CDR3 sequences. Germline V gene data show CDR1 as MNHEY and CDR2 as SMNVEV (reference sequence). The CDR3 is made up of 14 amino acids. TRB was amplified from about 250 ng of peripheral blood genomic DNA per sample. The record originates from a study of T cell clusters in autoimmune cytopenias. Overall study results and limits: Primary autoimmune cytopenia patients seemingly lacked the physiological T cell clusters found in healthy donors.

The chain has TRBV27 and TRBJ2-1; TCRdb selects TRBD2, and the lack of DNA leaves this call unchecked. This receptor was obtained from a human donor with an autoimmune cytopenia or autoimmune hepatitis (not recorded which). The specimen sequenced was peripheral blood. The CDR3 sequence is CASSSGLAGGQQFF.